This entry lists 28 T cell receptor beta chains sequenced from one sample in a study of cytomegalovirus exposure and HLA in healthy donors. PCR used 60 Vbeta primers and 13 Jbeta primers. Assay: immunoSEQ multiplex PCR; the TCRdb copy retains only in-frame clones and omits some. The repertoire consists of over 150,000 clones, with under 80% occurring once and the leading ten covering under 2.5%. Sequences were obtained from PBMCs. These receptors originate from a man under 40 in good health and CMV-seronegative.

Notes on this clone: The germline gene is not matched at one end of the junction; a read error may be the cause. The chain is built from TRBV7-7 and TRBJ2-5, with 8 bases identical to TRBD2. Germline CDR1 and CDR2: SSHAT and FNYEAQ (reference sequence). CDR3 size: 15 residues. The CDR3 loop is CASSLAVAGGETQYF. The DNA for the CDR3 is TGTGCTAGCAGCTTAGCGGTGGCGGGAGGAGAGACCCAGTACTTC.

This clone was observed a handful of times. V and J are TRBV19 and TRBJ1-5, with D unclear. V was trimmed by 1 base and J by 7 bases, leaving 8 bases between them. Germline loops: CDR1 LNHDA, CDR2 SQIVND (reference sequence). This CDR3 region has 13 residues. CDR3: CASSIALGQPQHF. CDR3 bases: TGTGCCAGTAGTATAGCTCTGGGCCAGCCCCAGCATTTT.

The rearrangement links TRBV5-1 to TRBJ1-1, with D unclear. V lost 4 bases, J lost 1 base, and 14 bases lay in between. This CDR3 is built from 15 residues. Germline lookup yields CDR1 SGHRS and CDR2 YFSETQ. CDR3 DNA: TGCGCCAGCAGCGCTCTTAGAGAGGGGAACACTGAAGCTTTCTTT. It specifies CASSALREGNTEAFF.

This chain uses TRBV29-1 with TRBJ1-2, with unresolved D. Trimming left V 1 base short and J 3 bases short, with 6 bases between. Looked up from germline, CDR1 is SQVTM and CDR2 is ANQGSEA. The length of the CDR3 is 12 residues. The CDR3 DNA reads as TGCAGCGTTGAAGGCGGCCACTATGGCTACACCTTC. Its protein is CSVEGGHYGYTF.

This rearrangement joins TRBV5-1 to TRBJ2-7; D is ambiguous. Germline CDR1 SGHRS, CDR2 YFSETQ. Trimming pared 0 bases from V and 6 bases from J, leaving 10 bases between. The CDR3 contains 13 residues. The CDR3 protein is CASSLVQNFEQYF. CDR3 nucleotide sequence: TGCGCCAGCAGCTTGGTCCAGAATTTCGAGCAGTACTTC.

The V call is TRBV2, the J call TRBJ1-2, with no clear D. This CDR3 has 11 amino acids. Germline-derived CDR1 and CDR2 are SNHLY and FYNNEI. Between the trimmed V and J ends, which lost 2 bases and 8 bases, there was a span of 6 bases. The DNA for the CDR3 is TGTGCCAGCAGTGAATTTTCGGGCTACACCTTC. Its protein product is CASSEFSGYTF.

The chain has TRBV28 and TRBJ1-5; 9 bases are a match to TRBD1. Unmatched junction bases numbered 7, after V lost 5 bases and J lost 2 bases. The germline V gene encodes CDR1 MDHEN and CDR2 SYDVKM. The CDR3 consists of 16 residues. CDR3: CASSPSDRGGNQPQHF. The DNA for the CDR3 is TGTGCCAGCAGTCCTTCGGACAGGGGCGGCAATCAGCCCCAGCATTTT. Combining the CDR3 with reference TRBV28 and TRBJ1-5 gives the whole variable domain DVKVTQSSRYLVKRTGEKVFLECVQDMDHENMFWYRQDPGLGLRLIYFSYDVKMKEKGDIPEGYSVSREKKERFSLILESASTNQTSMYLCASSPSDRGGNQPQHFGDGTRLSIL.

The chain is built from TRBV5-4 and TRBJ2-3; D gene unclear. V was cut by 0 bases and J by 2 bases, with 4 bases left in between. CDR1 SGHNT and CDR2 YYREEE come from the germline V gene (reference sequence). The CDR3 loop spans 13 amino acids. The DNA of the CDR3 is TGTGCCAGCAGCTTGGGAGACACAGATACGCAGTATTTT. As protein: CASSLGDTDTQYF. The full variable domain, its missing parts supplied by reference TRBV5-4 and TRBJ2-3, is ETGVTQSPTHLIKTRGQQVTLRCSSQSGHNTVSWYQQALGQGPQFIFQYYREEENGRGNFPPRFSGLQFPNYSSELNVNALELDDSALYLCASSLGDTDTQYFGPGTRLTVL.

A few counts support this clone. The V gene is TRBV30, the J gene TRBJ2-7; 7 bases fit TRBD2. The junction had 6 bases not matched to a gene; V was cut back by 1 base and J by 0 bases. CDR1 and CDR2 from the germline V gene are GTSNPN and SVGIG (reference sequence). The CDR3 length is 15 residues. Here the CDR3 reads CAWSALRGSSYEQYF. CDR3 nucleotides: TGTGCCTGGAGTGCCTTGCGGGGGAGCTCCTACGAGCAGTACTTC.

This clone has a single count. The rearrangement links TRBV19 to TRBJ1-4; D is perhaps TRBD1 (6 bases). Trimming took 5 bases from V and 1 from J, leaving 11 bases between them. Germline loops: CDR1 LNHDA, CDR2 SQIVND (reference sequence). The CDR3 runs 15 residues. CDR3 amino acids: CASSVPDRTNEKLFF. The CDR3, as DNA: TGTGCCAGTAGTGTCCCGGACAGAACTAATGAAAAACTGTTTTTT.

This chain connects TRBV29-1 to TRBJ2-5, with 7 bases matching TRBD2. V trimming: 3 bases; J trimming: 5 bases; junction bases outside the gene matches: 3. This CDR3 is built from 12 residues. Germline CDR1 and CDR2: SQVTM and ANQGSEA. DNA for the CDR3: TGCAGCGTTGAGGGAGGGCAGGAGACCCAGTACTTC. Residues: CSVEGGQETQYF.

The V call is TRBV6-5, the J call TRBJ2-5, with 7 bases identical to TRBD2. Germline CDR1 and CDR2: MNHEY and SVGAGI. Trimming removed 8 bases from V and 0 bases from J; junction bases left unmatched: 6. This CDR3 region has 14 residues. The CDR3 is CASSGTTYQETQYF. The CDR3 DNA sequence: TGTGCCAGCTCCGGGACTACGTACCAAGAGACCCAGTACTTC.

In the case of this clone: One end of the junction fails to match germline, which may point to a read error. The chain has TRBV7-9 and TRBJ2-5; 8 bases agree with TRBD1. The CDR3 covers 14 residues. The germline V gene has CDR1 SEHNR and CDR2 FQNEAQ (reference sequence). The CDR3 nucleotides read TGTGCCAGCAGCTCGGGACAGGCCCAAGAGGCCCAGTACTTC. It translates to CASSSGQAQEAQYF.

V usage is TRBV27 and J usage is TRBJ2-7; 8 bases are a match to TRBD2. J lost 1 base, V lost 2 bases, and 7 bases had no gene match. The CDR3 extends over 16 amino acids. Germline CDR1 is MNHEY and CDR2 is SMNVEV (reference sequence). DNA for the CDR3: TGTGCCAGCAGTTTAATTGGCGGGGGGCTTTCCTACGAGCAGTACTTC. Protein sequence: CASSLIGGGLSYEQYF.

This chain joins TRBV5-1 and TRBJ1-1; D unclear. CDR1 and CDR2 (germline): SGHRS, YFSETQ. The CDR3 loop spans 15 amino acids. The V end was cut by 4 bases, the J end by 0 bases, with 13 bases between. The chain's CDR3 is CASSGEGRMNTEAFF. In DNA, the CDR3 is TGCGCCAGCAGCGGAGAAGGGAGAATGAACACTGAAGCTTTCTTT. The whole variable domain, remainder taken from reference TRBV5-1 and TRBJ1-1, is KAGVTQTPRYLIKTRGQQVTLSCSPISGHRSVSWYQQTPGQGLQFLFEYFSETQRNKGNFPGRFSGRQFSNSRSEMNVSTLELGDSALYLCASSGEGRMNTEAFFGQGTRLTVV.

DNA of the CDR3: TGTGCCAGCGGGCAGATAAATGAAAAACTGTTTTTT. Encoded protein: CASGQINEKLFF. The chain joins TRBV6-6 to TRBJ1-4; D is unresolved. V was cut by 8 bases and J by 5 bases, with 9 bases left in between. This CDR3 is built from 12 residues. Looked up from germline, CDR1 is MNHNY and CDR2 is SVGAGI (reference sequence).

The rearrangement joins TRBV6-7 to TRBJ1-2, with D uncertain. TRBV6-7 is an ORF, and what it does is uncertain. V dropped 0 bases and J dropped 4 bases, with 15 bases sitting between them. CDR3 length: 16 residues. CDR3 DNA sequence: TGTGCCAGCAGTTACTCTGACCGCCAGGTCCGCTATGGCTACACCTTC. Its translation is CASSYSDRQVRYGYTF.

This clone was picked up a small number of times. A junction boundary mismatches the germline segment, possibly from a read error. The chain has TRBV2 and TRBJ1-2, with 7 positions matching TRBD1. The CDR3 runs to 13 residues. Germline assignment: CDR1 SNHLY and CDR2 FYNNEI. The DNA for the CDR3 is TGTGCCAGCAGTACAGGGGACGGCTATGGCTACCCCTTC. It translates to CASSTGDGYGYPF.

The V gene is TRBV28, the J gene TRBJ1-1; D is unclear. The V gene lost 5 bases and the J gene lost 6 bases, with 19 bases spanning the gap. Germline CDR1 is MDHEN and CDR2 is SYDVKM. The CDR3 covers 15 residues. The CDR3 loop is CASSPQPRSTSEAFF. The CDR3 region has the DNA TGTGCCAGCAGTCCCCAGCCTAGGTCGACCTCTGAAGCTTTCTTT.

The rearrangement links TRBV25-1 to TRBJ1-4; maybe TRBD1 (5 bases). V lost 7 bases, J lost 7 bases, and 16 bases lay in between. Germline V gives CDR1 MGHDK, CDR2 SYGVNS. The CDR3 covers 14 residues. The DNA for the CDR3 is TGTGCCAGCAAAGAATCGGCAGGGTTTGAAAAACTGTTTTTT. Its translation: CASKESAGFEKLFF.

This clone turned up a few times. V gene TRBV4-3 combines with J gene TRBJ1-2, with 8 bases aligning to TRBD1. The CDR3 loop spans 15 amino acids. The germline gives CDR1 LGHNA, CDR2 YSLEER. V lost 0 bases and J lost 7; bases outside the gene matches: 7. The CDR3 sequence is CASSQDLAGGFGYTF. CDR3 bases: TGCGCCAGCAGCCAAGATCTTGCAGGGGGCTTTGGCTACACCTTC.

This clone was observed a single time. The V call is TRBV11-2, the J call TRBJ2-5, with 14 bases that match TRBD2. The CDR3 contains 17 residues. Germline V gives CDR1 SGHAT, CDR2 FQNNGV. Germline trimming cut 1 base from V and 5 bases from J; bases unmatched to any gene: 6. CDR3 sequence: CASSLGLAGGPEETQYF. CDR3 DNA: TGTGCCAGCAGCTTAGGACTAGCGGGGGGGCCGGAGGAGACCCAGTACTTC.

This rearrangement joins TRBV4-1 to TRBJ1-1; D ambiguous. The CDR3 has 19 residues. Germline V gene lookup returns CDR1 MGHRA and CDR2 YSYEKL. Trimming pared 0 bases from V and 5 bases from J, leaving 25 bases between. The CDR3 is CASSQDFGGGGRVGTEAFF. The DNA for the CDR3 is TGCGCCAGCAGCCAAGATTTCGGTGGCGGTGGGAGGGTGGGAACTGAAGCTTTCTTT.

The chain has TRBV4-1 and TRBJ1-1, with 8 bases matching TRBD1. The germline V gene encodes CDR1 MGHRA and CDR2 YSYEKL. The CDR3 covers 16 residues. The V and J ends lost 0 bases and 5 bases, in that order; junction bases with no gene match: 8. CDR3 sequence reads: CASSQDTQGARTEAFF. The CDR3 DNA is TGCGCCAGCAGCCAAGATACTCAGGGGGCGAGGACTGAAGCTTTCTTT.

CDR3 protein: CASSGQGGYSNQPQHF. The CDR3 DNA sequence: TGTGCCAGCAGTGGTCAGGGGGGTTATAGCAATCAGCCCCAGCATTTT. The chain employs TRBV6-1 and TRBJ1-5; 7 bases match TRBD1. J lost 0 bases, V lost 4 bases, and 6 bases had no gene match. The CDR3 length is 16 residues. Germline loops: CDR1 MNHNS, CDR2 SASEGT.

The rearrangement uses TRBV7-2 and TRBJ1-5; a weak D match, TRBD1 (5 bases). Trimming stripped 5 bases from V and 4 bases from J, with 9 bases between. Germline assignment: CDR1 SGHTA and CDR2 FQGNSA. This CDR3 has 13 amino acids. Here the CDR3 DNA reads TGTGCCAGCAGCGACAGTGGAAATCAGCCCCAGCATTTT. Translation gives CASSDSGNQPQHF.

This clone has just a few counts. CDR3 loop: CASRRGHFYEQYF. CDR3 nucleotides: TGTGCCAGCAGGAGGGGACATTTCTACGAGCAGTACTTC. This chain connects TRBV6-5 to TRBJ2-7; possible D gene TRBD1, 6 bases. The CDR3 extends over 13 amino acids. Deletions cut 6 bases from V and 3 bases from J, with 12 bases between. The germline V gene has CDR1 MNHEY and CDR2 SVGAGI.

The J gene is TRBJ2-7, the V gene TRBV29-1; weak D call: TRBD2 (5 bases). Germline CDR1 reads SQVTM; CDR2 reads ANQGSEA. The V end lost 1 base, the J end lost 5 bases, and 9 bases lay between the germline ends. The CDR3 loop spans 12 amino acids. CDR3 protein: CSVEASGNEQYF. CDR3 in DNA: TGCAGCGTTGAAGCATCCGGGAACGAGCAGTACTTC.